The 28 T cell receptor beta chains below come from one sample, sequenced in a study of blood T cell repertoires in COVID-19. The method was immunoSEQ multiplex PCR; TCRdb's version includes in-frame clones alone and lacks a portion of them. The sample has around 450,000 clones, nearly 90% seen once; the top ten hold roughly 1.8%. Sample: PBMCs or T cells enriched from blood (not recorded which). The receptors here all came from a woman aged 18-35 years with acute COVID-19.

This clone came up once. The chain is built from TRBV14 and TRBJ2-2; D possibly corresponds to TRBD2 (5 bases). V lost 2 bases and J lost 4, with 11 bases in between. This CDR3 has 15 residues. Germline-derived CDR1 and CDR2 are SGHDN and FVKESK. The CDR3 spells CASSQSAGTTGELFF. The CDR3 bases are TGTGCCAGCAGCCAATCCGCGGGTACCACCGGGGAGCTGTTTTTT.

This clone has only one observation. The chain carries TRBV7-2 and TRBJ2-5; 11 bases are a match to TRBD2. CDR1 is SGHTA and CDR2 is FQGNSA in the germline V gene. This CDR3 has 18 amino acids. V dropped 5 bases and J dropped 1; count of bases not matched to a gene: 12. CDR3 amino acids: CASSRARLAGPIQETQYF. DNA of the CDR3: TGTGCCAGCAGCCGCGCTCGACTAGCGGGACCAATCCAAGAGACCCAGTACTTC.

The rearrangement uses TRBV7-3 and TRBJ2-3; 8 nucleotides line up with TRBD2. The CDR3 contains 15 residues. Germline values: CDR1 SGHTA, CDR2 FQGTGA. With 3 bases clipped from V and 2 bases from J, the junction kept 4 bases outside the gene matches. This CDR3 reads CASSLSGGFTDTQYF. CDR3 DNA: TGTGCCAGCAGCTTGAGCGGGGGCTTCACAGATACGCAGTATTTT.

The genes are TRBV5-1 and TRBJ2-1; tentatively, D is TRBD2 (6 bases). Trimming cost V 6 bases and J 7 bases, with 23 bases left between them. This CDR3 contains 16 residues. Germline V gives CDR1 SGHRS, CDR2 YFSETQ. The CDR3 bases are TGCGCCAGCAACGCGGCCCCAGCGGGCACTTTAAATGAGCAGTTCTTC. It specifies CASNAAPAGTLNEQFF. Drawing the rest from reference TRBV5-1 and TRBJ2-1, the complete variable domain is KAGVTQTPRYLIKTRGQQVTLSCSPISGHRSVSWYQQTPGQGLQFLFEYFSETQRNKGNFPGRFSGRQFSNSRSEMNVSTLELGDSALYLCASNAAPAGTLNEQFFGPGTRLTVL.

The chain couples TRBV5-6 to TRBJ2-7; 15 nucleotides align to TRBD2. CDR1 SGHDT and CDR2 YYEEEE come from the germline V gene. This CDR3 contains 18 residues. The junction had 12 bases not matched to a gene; V was cut back by 5 bases and J by 3 bases. This CDR3 reads CASSYLAGTSGGHYEQYF. The CDR3, as DNA: TGTGCCAGCAGTTACCTTGCCGGGACTAGCGGGGGGCACTACGAGCAGTACTTC.

This sequence joins TRBV19 and TRBJ2-2, with TRBD2 matching 10 bases. V dropped 6 bases and J dropped 6; count of bases not matched to a gene: 7. The CDR3 is made up of 15 amino acids. Germline CDR1 LNHDA, CDR2 SQIVND (reference sequence). CDR3 loop: CASSPAGGLSGELFF. The CDR3 region has the DNA TGTGCCAGTAGCCCAGCGGGGGGGCTTTCCGGGGAGCTGTTTTTT.

The chain joins TRBV10-2 to TRBJ2-2; 10 bases match TRBD2. Germline values: CDR1 WSHSY, CDR2 SAAADI. The CDR3 length is 17 residues. V shed 3 bases, J shed 6 bases, and the junction held 10 bases outside the gene matches. The CDR3 loop is CASSEMGLAFVAGELFF. In DNA form, the CDR3 reads TGCGCCAGCAGTGAAATGGGACTAGCGTTTGTGGCCGGGGAGCTGTTTTTT.

The chain uses TRBV19 and TRBJ1-3; TRBD1 matches 7 bases. The CDR3 covers 16 residues. Trimming took 11 bases from V and 0 from J; bases not matched to a gene: 13. Germline V gene sequence: CDR1 LNHDA, CDR2 SQIVND (reference sequence). The CDR3 sequence: CASMRQGFGSGNTIYF. In DNA form, the CDR3 reads TGTGCCTCAATGAGACAGGGTTTTGGCTCTGGAAACACCATATATTTT.

This chain connects TRBV18 to TRBJ1-6; D remains ambiguous. V gave up 4 bases and J gave up 0 bases, with 4 bases separating them. The CDR3 extends over 14 amino acids. Per the germline V gene, CDR1 is KGHSH and CDR2 is LQKENI. The CDR3 bases are TGTGCCAGCTCACAGAGCTCCTATAATTCACCCCTCCACTTT. Its translation is CASSQSSYNSPLHF.

The CDR3 bases are TGTGCCAGCAGTGACGCGGGGGGCGCTGGCTACACCTTC. Translation: CASSDAGGAGYTF. The chain links TRBV28 to TRBJ1-2, with D maybe TRBD1 (6 bases). CDR1 is MDHEN, CDR2 SYDVKM, per germline. The CDR3 has 13 amino acids. V was shortened by 5 bases and J by 7 bases, with 14 bases between the two germline ends.

The rearrangement uses TRBV20-1 and TRBJ2-3; 13 bases are a match to TRBD2. The CDR3 length is 15 residues. With V trimmed by 3 bases and J by 1 base, 1 base remained unmatched. From germline, CDR1 is DFQATT and CDR2 SNEGSKA (reference sequence). CDR3 in amino acids: CSASGTSGGTDTQYF. Here the CDR3 DNA reads TGCAGTGCTAGTGGGACTAGCGGGGGCACAGATACGCAGTATTTT.

V and J are TRBV19 and TRBJ2-1, with 10 bases that match TRBD2. Germline lookup yields CDR1 LNHDA and CDR2 SQIVND (reference sequence). Trimming removed 5 bases from V and 5 bases from J; junction bases left unmatched: 9. The CDR3 length is 16 residues. CDR3: CASSRASGRGDNEQFF. In DNA form, the CDR3 reads TGTGCCAGTAGTCGGGCTAGCGGGAGAGGAGACAATGAGCAGTTCTTC. The full variable domain, its missing parts supplied by reference TRBV19 and TRBJ2-1, is DGGITQSPKYLFRKEGQNVTLSCEQNLNHDAMYWYRQDPGQGLRLIYYSQIVNDFQKGDIAEGYSVSREKKESFPLTVTSAQKNPTAFYLCASSRASGRGDNEQFFGPGTRLTVL.

J is TRBJ1-5 and V is TRBV10-3; D is unclear. With 2 bases removed from V and 2 bases from J, the gap between germline ends came to 7 bases. The CDR3 is 14 residues long. Germline CDR1 ENHRY, CDR2 SYGVKD. The DNA for the CDR3 is TGTGCCATCAGTGAGGACATGGGCAATCAGCCCCAGCATTTT. As protein: CAISEDMGNQPQHF.

This clone was counted once. The rearrangement joins TRBV29-1 to TRBJ1-2; a weak D match, TRBD1 (5 bases). The CDR3 extends over 12 amino acids. CDR1 and CDR2 (germline): SQVTM, ANQGSEA. Trimming pared 3 bases from V and 4 bases from J, leaving 9 bases between. This CDR3 is CSVEGEGYGYTF. The CDR3 DNA reads TGCAGCGTTGAGGGGGAGGGCTATGGCTACACCTTC.

CDR3 DNA: TGTGCCAGCAGCCGGATGAATAGCGGGGAAACGAACACCGGGGAGCTGTTTTTT. As protein: CASSRMNSGETNTGELFF. V is TRBV3-1 (or the pseudogene TRBV3-2) and J is TRBJ2-2, with 8 bases aligning to TRBD2. After removal of 4 bases from V and 0 bases from J, the junction contained 10 bases not matched to a gene. The germline V gene has CDR1 LGHDT and CDR2 YNNKEL (reference sequence). This CDR3 region has 18 residues.

This clone has ten or more counts. J is TRBJ2-1 and V is TRBV27; D remains ambiguous. V was trimmed by 2 bases and J by 4 bases, leaving 6 bases between them. In germline, CDR1 is MNHEY, CDR2 SMNVEV (reference sequence). This CDR3 is built from 13 residues. The CDR3 spells CASSLNFYNEQFF. In DNA, the CDR3 is TGTGCCAGCAGTTTAAACTTTTACAATGAGCAGTTCTTC.

This chain uses TRBV6-5 with TRBJ1-1, with D possibly being TRBD1 (6 bases). V gave up 0 bases and J gave up 4 bases, with 12 bases separating them. Germline CDR1 reads MNHEY; CDR2 reads SVGAGI. The CDR3 has 15 amino acids. Here the CDR3 DNA reads TGTGCCAGCAGTTACTCAAACAGGGCCTTCACTGAAGCTTTCTTT. Translation gives CASSYSNRAFTEAFF.

The chain is built from TRBV7-9 and TRBJ1-6, with a tentative D call TRBD1 (5 bases). Germline V CDR1 and CDR2: SEHNR, FQNEAQ (reference sequence). V gave up 1 base and J gave up 8 bases, with 12 bases separating them. This CDR3 is built from 15 residues. Here the CDR3 DNA reads TGTGCCAGCAGCTTAGTGGCAGGGCTGGATTCACCCCTCCACTTT. The encoded protein is CASSLVAGLDSPLHF.

The chain combines TRBV6-2 or TRBV6-3 with TRBJ2-3, with 10 positions matching TRBD2. Germline trimming cut 0 bases from V and 3 bases from J; bases unmatched to any gene: 15. The CDR3 covers 20 residues. Germline lookup yields CDR1 MNHEY and CDR2 SVGEGT. CDR3 region: CASSYSSGGLAGEVTDTQYF. CDR3 coding DNA: TGTGCCAGCAGTTACTCGTCAGGGGGTCTAGCGGGAGAGGTGACAGATACGCAGTATTTT.

The V and J genes are TRBV19 and TRBJ2-5, with 8 nucleotides matching TRBD2. The CDR3 is 16 amino acids. V was pared by 1 base and J by 0 bases, with 4 bases of the junction left unmatched. CDR1 LNHDA and CDR2 SQIVND come from the germline V gene (reference sequence). For the CDR3, the DNA is TGTGCCAGTAGTATAGGGGCTAGCGGGTACCAAGAGACCCAGTACTTC. Translating it yields CASSIGASGYQETQYF.

The gene calls are TRBV24-1 and TRBJ2-4; 7 bases agree with TRBD2. The V gene's germline CDR1 is KGHDR and CDR2 SFDVKD. V was clipped by 4 bases and J by 8 bases; unmatched bases: 7. The CDR3 totals 14 residues. The DNA of the CDR3 is TGTGCCACCAGTGACCGGACGGGGGGTCACATTCAGTACTTC. This codes for CATSDRTGGHIQYF.

V gene TRBV11-2 combines with J gene TRBJ2-3; D is possibly TRBD2 (5 bases). The CDR3 covers 14 residues. Germline V gives CDR1 SGHAT, CDR2 FQNNGV. Trimming shortened V by 4 bases and J by 8 bases, and 16 bases separated the two germline ends. This CDR3 is CASSSLRGQATQYF. In nucleotides, the CDR3 is TGTGCCAGCAGCTCCCTTCGAGGGCAAGCTACGCAGTATTTT.

The chain recombines TRBV5-4 with TRBJ2-3, with TRBD1 as a possible D gene (6 bases). Germline V gene lookup returns CDR1 SGHNT and CDR2 YYREEE (reference sequence). Trimming pared 3 bases from V and 1 base from J, leaving 18 bases between. This CDR3 region has 17 residues. The CDR3 loop reads CASSWGPPKAGTDTQYF. DNA of the CDR3: TGTGCCAGCAGCTGGGGGCCTCCTAAGGCGGGCACAGATACGCAGTATTTT.

This rearrangement joins TRBV28 to TRBJ2-5, with D possibly matching TRBD2 (6 bases). Trimming shortened V by 3 bases and J by 4 bases, and 9 bases separated the two germline ends. Germline values: CDR1 MDHEN, CDR2 SYDVKM. This CDR3 spans 13 amino acids. The CDR3 DNA is TGTGCCAGCAGTTTTGGGGGGATAGAGACCCAGTACTTC. As protein: CASSFGGIETQYF.

V and J are TRBV5-1 and TRBJ2-5; 8 nucleotides line up with TRBD2. Germline assignment: CDR1 SGHRS and CDR2 YFSETQ. This CDR3 has 13 residues. J gave up 9 bases and V 5 bases, and 9 bases lay outside the gene matches. The CDR3 protein is CASSPTSAVAQYF. CDR3 sequence (DNA): TGCGCCAGCAGTCCGACTAGCGCCGTTGCCCAGTACTTC.

The V gene is TRBV28, the J gene TRBJ1-5; the match to TRBD1 covers 7 bases. The CDR3 contains 14 residues. The germline V gene encodes CDR1 MDHEN and CDR2 SYDVKM. V lost 6 bases and J lost 4; bases outside the gene matches: 6. CDR3 sequence reads: CASRPQGYNQPQHF. CDR3 in DNA: TGTGCCAGCAGACCACAGGGGTATAATCAGCCCCAGCATTTT.

The rearrangement links TRBV25-1 to TRBJ1-3; D is unclear. From germline, CDR1 is MGHDK and CDR2 SYGVNS. V was clipped by 4 bases and J by 0 bases, with 10 bases between them. This CDR3 has 15 residues. CDR3 region: CASSGGVSSGNTIYF. The CDR3, as DNA: TGTGCCAGCAGTGGGGGAGTTAGCTCTGGAAACACCATATATTTT.

As DNA, the CDR3 is TGTGCCAGCAGCTTATCCGGGACTAGCGACAATGAGCAGTTCTTC. This translates into CASSLSGTSDNEQFF. V and J are TRBV7-9 and TRBJ2-1, with 10 bases matching TRBD2. The CDR3 runs to 15 residues. CDR1 is SEHNR and CDR2 is FQNEAQ in the germline V gene (reference sequence). The trim removed 2 bases at V and 5 bases at J, leaving 3 bases unmatched.